The clone carrying this T cell receptor (beta chain) was detected many times. What it binds is not known. The entry originates in a study of neurological immune-mediated disorders. Overall study findings and caveats: Across subjects, expanded clones had no CDR3 amino acid sequences in common, pointing to private repertoires in all groups.

Germline trimming cut 1 base from V and 2 bases from J; bases unmatched to any gene: 3. The V gene's germline CDR1 is SGDLS and CDR2 YYNGEE. The CDR3 is 16 amino acids. Time point reported: longitudinal time-point 2. One entry per CDR3 protein results from TCRdb running MiXCR on the 5' RACE reads. Of about 80,000 distinct CDR3 sequences listed, about 5% are singletons. This sequence joins TRBV9 and TRBJ2-6; 7 bases are a match to TRBD1. This sequence originates from a woman between 55 and 75 years old with multiple sclerosis. The material sequenced was PBMCs. Here the CDR3 DNA reads TGTGCCAGCAGCGTATTAGGGGGCGCTGGGGCCAACGTCCTGACTTTC. Amino acids: CASSVLGGAGANVLTF. Combining the CDR3 with reference TRBV9 and TRBJ2-6 gives the whole variable domain DSGVTQTPKHLITATGQRVTLRCSPRSGDLSVYWYQQSLDQGLQFLIQYYNGEERAKGNILERFSAQQFPDLHSELNLSSLELGDSALYFCASSVLGGAGANVLTFGAGSRLTVL.